Following are 29 T cell receptor beta chains from one sample sequenced in a study of blood T cell repertoires in COVID-19. The table came from immunoSEQ multiplex PCR; TCRdb's copy has only in-frame clones and leaves some out. The table has 90,000 or so clones, 85% to 90% seen once. Sequencing input: peripheral blood. Every receptor here comes from a man in his 60s with acute or convalescent COVID-19.

V gene TRBV5-1 combines with J gene TRBJ1-1, with D perhaps TRBD1 (6 bases). The germline V and J ends were trimmed by 0 bases and 5 bases, with 14 bases remaining between them. This CDR3 region has 15 residues. The V gene's germline CDR1 is SGHRS and CDR2 YFSETQ. CDR3 residues: CASSLAGQGWTEAFF. The CDR3 DNA follows: TGCGCCAGCAGCTTGGCCGGGCAGGGGTGGACTGAAGCTTTCTTT.

V usage is TRBV7-2 and J usage is TRBJ2-1; 7 positions agree with TRBD2. The CDR3 contains 14 residues. The J segment lost 4 bases and the V segment lost 2 bases, leaving 2 bases of the junction unmatched. Germline V lookup: CDR1 SGHTA, CDR2 FQGNSA. In DNA form, the CDR3 reads TGTGCCAGCAGCTTACTAGCGGATTACAATGAGCAGTTCTTC. Protein sequence: CASSLLADYNEQFF.

The CDR3 DNA sequence: TGTGCCAGCAGTTACGTTGAAAAACTGTTTTTT. Its protein is CASSYVEKLFF. The V call is TRBV6-9, the J call TRBJ1-4; D not certain. Germline V gene data show CDR1 as MNHGY and CDR2 as SVAAGI. The V end lost 3 bases, the J end lost 7 bases, and 3 bases lay between the germline ends. This CDR3 region has 11 residues.

This chain connects TRBV19 to TRBJ2-3; 9 bases match TRBD2. The V and J ends lost 9 bases and 4 bases, in that order; junction bases with no gene match: 14. CDR3 length: 16 residues. The V gene's germline CDR1 is LNHDA and CDR2 SQIVND (reference sequence). The CDR3 nucleotides read TGTGCCAGCAGTCCCCGGGGGGCGGGAGGGCCAGATACGCAGTATTTT. It encodes CASSPRGAGGPDTQYF.

The chain's CDR3 is CASSEGTHEQYF. The DNA of the CDR3 is TGTGCCAGCTCGGAGGGGACCCACGAGCAGTACTTC. The chain couples TRBV7-9 to TRBJ2-7; a weak D match, TRBD2 (6 bases). CDR1 and CDR2 (germline): SEHNR, FQNEAQ (reference sequence). Trimming took off 8 bases at V and 5 bases at J, with 13 bases between the two ends. CDR3 length equals 12 residues.

The chain has TRBV6-5 and TRBJ2-4; 7 nucleotides agree with TRBD2. V gave up 10 bases and J gave up 2 bases; unmatched junction bases: 5. The CDR3 has 13 residues. The germline V gene has CDR1 MNHEY and CDR2 SVGAGI. This CDR3 reads CATQGLTKNIQYF. The DNA for the CDR3 is TGTGCCACTCAGGGACTAACCAAAAACATTCAGTACTTC.

The chain links TRBV11-2 to TRBJ2-5, with 8 bases identical to TRBD2. The CDR3 consists of 14 residues. The V and J ends lost 5 bases and 7 bases, in that order; junction bases with no gene match: 9. Germline V gene sequence: CDR1 SGHAT, CDR2 FQNNGV. In DNA form, the CDR3 reads TGTGCCAGCAGCCCGGGACTAGTTCTCGGGACCCAGTACTTC. Protein: CASSPGLVLGTQYF.

This sequence joins TRBV6-5 and TRBJ1-6, with TRBD1 identical over 7 bases. The V gene end was trimmed by 6 bases and the J gene end by 7 bases; junction bases not matched to a gene: 6. Germline lookup yields CDR1 MNHEY and CDR2 SVGAGI. The CDR3 loop spans 14 amino acids. The CDR3 here is CASSAGTDNSPLHF. As DNA, the CDR3 is TGTGCCAGCAGCGCCGGGACAGACAATTCACCCCTCCACTTT.

This sequence joins TRBV18 and TRBJ2-4, with TRBD2 identical over 10 bases. Germline lookup yields CDR1 KGHSH and CDR2 LQKENI. V was pared by 3 bases and J by 1 base, with 3 bases of the junction left unmatched. This CDR3 is built from 16 residues. The CDR3 bases are TGTGCCAGCTCACCCCTAGCGGGAGATGCCAAAAACATTCAGTACTTC. This gives the protein CASSPLAGDAKNIQYF.

The V call is TRBV5-4, the J call TRBJ2-5; 10 bases agree with TRBD2. Germline V gives CDR1 SGHNT, CDR2 YYREEE (reference sequence). The CDR3 covers 13 residues. The V segment lost 6 bases and the J segment 5 bases; nucleotides outside the gene matches: 4. The CDR3 loop reads CASKLAGRETQYF. The CDR3 bases are TGTGCCAGCAAACTAGCGGGAAGGGAGACCCAGTACTTC.

The chain uses TRBV5-8 and TRBJ2-7, with D possibly TRBD1 on 6 matching bases. V gave up 0 bases and J gave up 3 bases, with 16 bases separating them. The CDR3 spans 16 residues. Per germline, CDR1 SGHTS and CDR2 YDEGEE. The CDR3: CASSLGADRPVYEQYF. For the CDR3, the DNA is TGTGCCAGCAGCTTGGGCGCGGACAGACCTGTCTACGAGCAGTACTTC.

This clone was observed a handful of times. V is TRBV7-2 and J is TRBJ1-2; D gene uncertain. CDR3 length equals 13 residues. In germline, CDR1 is SGHTA, CDR2 FQGNSA. The V gene lost 3 bases and the J gene lost 5 bases, with 10 bases spanning the gap. CDR3 nucleotides: TGTGCCAGCAGCTTTAATACCCAGTATGGCTACACCTTC. It encodes CASSFNTQYGYTF. The full variable domain, rest sourced from reference TRBV7-2 and TRBJ1-2, is GAGVSQSPSNKVTEKGKDVELRCDPISGHTALYWYRQSLGQGLEFLIYFQGNSAPDKSGLPSDRFSAERTGGSVSTLTIQRTQQEDSAVYLCASSFNTQYGYTFGSGTRLTVV.

This clone was picked up a small number of times. The V gene is TRBV30, the J gene TRBJ1-5, with D unclear. This CDR3 is built from 13 residues. V was cut by 6 bases and J by 3 bases, with 12 bases left in between. Germline V gene lookup returns CDR1 GTSNPN and CDR2 SVGIG (reference sequence). CDR3 loop: CACEREYNQPQHF. CDR3 sequence (DNA): TGTGCCTGCGAAAGGGAGTACAATCAGCCCCAGCATTTT. Based on the CDR3 plus reference TRBV30 and TRBJ1-5, the full variable domain is SQTIHQWPATLVQPVGSPLSLECTVEGTSNPNLYWYRQAAGRGLQLLFYSVGIGQISSEVPQNLSASRPQDRQFILSSKKLLLSDSGFYLCACEREYNQPQHFGDGTRLSIL.

The V gene is TRBV4-1, the J gene TRBJ1-2; D uncertain. Germline values: CDR1 MGHRA, CDR2 YSYEKL. CDR3 length: 16 residues. Trimming pared 0 bases from V and 3 bases from J, leaving 14 bases between. CDR3 sequence (DNA): TGCGCCAGCAGCCAAGATACCTCGCGAGCCCACTATGGCTACACCTTC. Translation: CASSQDTSRAHYGYTF.

This clone was picked up a small number of times. The rearrangement links TRBV11-3 to TRBJ2-2, with D unclear. Germline values: CDR1 SGHNT, CDR2 YENEEA. The V and J ends lost 1 base and 6 bases respectively, with 9 bases between them. The CDR3 has 14 amino acids. This chain's CDR3 is CASSLGPRAGELFF. CDR3 sequence (DNA): TGTGCCAGCAGCTTAGGGCCTCGGGCCGGGGAGCTGTTTTTT.

The chain carries TRBV7-6 and TRBJ1-3; D is unresolved. Per the germline V gene, CDR1 is SGHVS and CDR2 is FNYEAQ. The germline V and J ends were trimmed by 0 bases and 4 bases, with 7 bases remaining between them. The CDR3 has 14 residues. The CDR3 sequence is CASSLAGVGNTIYF. The CDR3, as DNA: TGTGCCAGCAGCTTAGCCGGGGTAGGAAACACCATATATTTT.

V usage is TRBV5-1 and J usage is TRBJ2-5; TRBD1 is a possible D gene (6 bases). Germline V gene sequence: CDR1 SGHRS, CDR2 YFSETQ. V lost 1 base to trimming and J lost 5 bases, with 21 bases between them. There are 17 residues in the CDR3. DNA of the CDR3: TGCGCCAGCAGCTTGTTTCGAGTTGGACAGCTCGGTGAGACCCAGTACTTC. It codes for CASSLFRVGQLGETQYF.

This clone was found once. The chain employs TRBV18 and TRBJ1-1; D perhaps matches TRBD1 (5 bases). V lost 2 bases to trimming and J lost 5 bases, with 15 bases between them. This CDR3 has 15 residues. CDR1 KGHSH and CDR2 LQKENI come from the germline V gene. CDR3 DNA: TGTGCCAGCTCACCAAGGAGTCAGGGCTTTACTGAAGCTTTCTTT. Translation: CASSPRSQGFTEAFF.

The V call is TRBV4-2, the J call TRBJ2-2; TRBD2 matches 9 bases. V shed 2 bases, J shed 3 bases, and the junction held 4 bases outside the gene matches. The length of the CDR3 is 16 residues. Germline lookup yields CDR1 LGHNA and CDR2 YNFKEQ. The DNA of the CDR3 is TGTGCCAGCAGCCAAAGCGGGAGGCAGGACACCGGGGAGCTGTTTTTT. Amino acids: CASSQSGRQDTGELFF.

The chain is built from TRBV6-6 and TRBJ2-7; no definite D call. The germline V gene encodes CDR1 MNHNY and CDR2 SVGAGI (reference sequence). The CDR3 is 13 residues long. V was clipped by 7 bases and J by 5 bases, with 15 bases between them. The CDR3 DNA reads as TGTGCCAGCACCCAACTGGTTAACCACGAGCAGTACTTC. This sequence encodes CASTQLVNHEQYF.

In its sample, this clone was seen once. This chain links TRBV5-5 with TRBJ1-6, with 8 positions matching TRBD1. This CDR3 is built from 15 residues. V lost 0 bases to trimming and J lost 7 bases; unmatched junction nucleotides: 3. CDR1 and CDR2 (germline): SGHKS, YYEKEE (reference sequence). The DNA for the CDR3 is TGTGCCAGCAGCTTGGGGACAGGGCGAAATTCACCCCTCCACTTT. Amino acids: CASSLGTGRNSPLHF.

V usage is TRBV19 and J usage is TRBJ2-1; 9 bases align to TRBD2. This CDR3 comprises 16 residues. CDR1 is LNHDA and CDR2 is SQIVND in the germline V gene (reference sequence). Germline trimming cut 3 bases from V and 3 bases from J; bases unmatched to any gene: 6. The CDR3 sequence: CASSIDSSGIYNEQFF. The DNA for the CDR3 is TGTGCCAGTAGTATCGATTCTAGCGGGATCTACAATGAGCAGTTCTTC.

The chain uses TRBV5-8 and TRBJ2-5; 11 bases agree with TRBD2. The CDR3 extends over 16 amino acids. The J segment lost 4 bases and the V segment lost 4 bases, leaving 9 bases of the junction unmatched. Germline assignment: CDR1 SGHTS and CDR2 YDEGEE. The CDR3 DNA follows: TGTGCCAGCAGCCGAACACTAGCGGGAGTTCCAGAGACCCAGTACTTC. Its translation is CASSRTLAGVPETQYF.

The gene calls are TRBV13 and TRBJ2-6; 10 nucleotides align to TRBD2. The CDR3 sequence is 18 residues long. The germline gives CDR1 PRHDT, CDR2 FYEKMQ (reference sequence). The V gene end was trimmed by 5 bases and the J gene end by 0 bases; junction bases not matched to a gene: 7. The chain's CDR3 is CASSVIAGGHSGANVLTF. The CDR3 region has the DNA TGTGCCAGCAGCGTGATAGCGGGAGGCCACTCTGGGGCCAACGTCCTGACTTTC.

The chain has TRBV2 and TRBJ1-1; D uncertain. The V end lost 4 bases, the J end lost 2 bases, and 11 bases lay between the germline ends. Germline V gene sequence: CDR1 SNHLY, CDR2 FYNNEI. The CDR3 totals 14 residues. The CDR3 protein is CASSVDFTNTEAFF. CDR3 DNA: TGTGCCAGCAGTGTCGACTTCACCAACACTGAAGCTTTCTTT.

The rearrangement joins TRBV29-1 to TRBJ1-2; D is uncertain. The V and J ends lost 7 bases and 6 bases respectively, with 21 bases between them. Germline CDR1 is SQVTM and CDR2 is ANQGSEA. The CDR3 is 14 residues long. In DNA form, the CDR3 reads TGCAGCGCCCCTGATGGAAGGCAAAGCGATGGCTACACCTTC. This gives the protein CSAPDGRQSDGYTF.

CDR3 residues: CASSSGQGAPHGYTF. The CDR3, as DNA: TGTGCCAGCAGTTCAGGACAGGGGGCGCCTCATGGCTACACCTTC. This chain connects TRBV5-6 to TRBJ1-2; 11 nucleotides line up with TRBD1. In germline, CDR1 is SGHDT, CDR2 YYEEEE. The CDR3 covers 15 residues. Trimming at V came to 5 bases and at J to 6 bases, leaving 9 bases not matched to a gene. The full variable domain, completed using reference TRBV5-6 and TRBJ1-2, is DAGVTQSPTHLIKTRGQQVTLRCSPKSGHDTVSWYQQALGQGPQFIFQYYEEEERQRGNFPDRFSGHQFPNYSSELNVNALLLGDSALYLCASSSGQGAPHGYTFGSGTRLTVV.

This rearrangement joins TRBV19 to TRBJ2-1; 12 bases agree with TRBD2. With 7 bases clipped from V and 4 bases from J, the junction kept 5 bases outside the gene matches. CDR1 is LNHDA, CDR2 SQIVND, per germline (reference sequence). The CDR3 totals 15 residues. This chain's CDR3 is CASNSGTSGYNEQFF. The CDR3, as DNA: TGTGCCAGTAATTCCGGGACTAGCGGGTACAATGAGCAGTTCTTC.

The chain couples TRBV19 to TRBJ1-3, with unresolved D. Deletions cut 7 bases from V and 5 bases from J, with 9 bases between. The CDR3 is 12 residues long. Germline-derived CDR1 and CDR2 are LNHDA and SQIVND (reference sequence). The CDR3 DNA follows: TGTGCCAGTATCGGGAACCGAAACACCATATATTTT. Translated: CASIGNRNTIYF. Full variable domain (missing parts from reference TRBV19 and TRBJ1-3): DGGITQSPKYLFRKEGQNVTLSCEQNLNHDAMYWYRQDPGQGLRLIYYSQIVNDFQKGDIAEGYSVSREKKESFPLTVTSAQKNPTAFYLCASIGNRNTIYFGEGSWLTVV.